These 9 T cell receptor beta chains were sequenced from one sample in a study of identical twins. TCRdb called the 5' RACE reads again in MiXCR, with one record for every CDR3 protein. The profile covers roughly 630,000 distinct CDR3 sequences, with just over 7% appearing a single time and over 1.5% taken by the ten largest. These data also featured in a second study, about yellow fever vaccine responses in identical twins.

Sequenced: PBMCs. These receptors were obtained from a woman aged 18-35 years in good health.

This clonotype was seen a handful of times. This chain joins TRBV14 and TRBJ1-2, with D possibly matching TRBD1 (6 bases). The CDR3 has 14 amino acids. CDR1 is SGHDN and CDR2 is FVKESK in the germline V gene. V was pared by 4 bases and J by 12 bases, with 21 bases between. Here the CDR3 reads CASSPNRVPLGHTF. DNA for the CDR3: TGTGCCAGCAGCCCTAACAGGGTCCCCCTCGGGCACACCTTC.

This chain uses TRBV19 with TRBJ2-1, with no clear D. Germline CDR1 LNHDA, CDR2 SQIVND (reference sequence). Trimming took 6 bases from V and 3 from J, leaving 12 bases between them. The CDR3 sequence is 14 residues long. In nucleotides, the CDR3 is TGTGCCAGTAGCCCCCCGTCGATCTACAATGAGCAGTTCTTC. This sequence encodes CASSPPSIYNEQFF. Supplemented by reference TRBV19 and TRBJ2-1, the full variable domain reads DGGITQSPKYLFRKEGQNVTLSCEQNLNHDAMYWYRQDPGQGLRLIYYSQIVNDFQKGDIAEGYSVSREKKESFPLTVTSAQKNPTAFYLCASSPPSIYNEQFFGPGTRLTVL.

At least ten counts were recorded for this clonotype. The V call is TRBV12-3 or TRBV12-4, the J call TRBJ1-1; TRBD1 agrees at 11 bases. V was clipped by 6 bases and J by 7 bases; unmatched bases: 7. The CDR3 has 14 amino acids. CDR3 residues: CASREGQGVGEAFF. DNA for the CDR3: TGTGCCAGCAGAGAGGGACAGGGGGTTGGTGAAGCTTTCTTT.

The chain has TRBV6-5 and TRBJ2-3; TRBD2 aligns across 9 bases. This CDR3 is 17 amino acids long. V was clipped by 2 bases and J by 1 base; unmatched bases: 7. Germline V gene sequence: CDR1 MNHEY, CDR2 SVGAGI. CDR3: CASSYLLRTSGTDTQYF. For the CDR3, the DNA is TGTGCCAGCAGTTACCTTCTTCGGACTAGCGGCACAGATACGCAGTATTTT.

On this clonotype: Mismatch with germline at one junction end may stem from a read error. The chain couples TRBV2 to TRBJ2-4; D is possibly TRBD2 (6 bases). CDR1 is SNHLY, CDR2 FYNNEI, per germline. The CDR3 contains 15 residues. The CDR3 spells CASTAGSLAQNIQYF. The DNA for the CDR3 is TGTGCCAGCACAGCTGGTTCACTAGCCCAAAACATTCAGTACTTC.

This clonotype was observed a few times. The chain carries TRBV3-1 and TRBJ1-6, with D hard to call. V gave up 1 base and J gave up 9 bases, with 16 bases separating them. The CDR3 spans 16 residues. Germline loops: CDR1 LGHDT, CDR2 YNNKEL (reference sequence). CDR3 amino acids: CASSQAGRLEGSPLHF. Written as DNA, the CDR3 is TGTGCCAGCAGCCAAGCCGGTCGTTTAGAGGGTTCACCCCTCCACTTT.

This clonotype came up a few times. The chain couples TRBV10-3 to TRBJ2-3; D uncertain. Germline CDR1 reads ENHRY; CDR2 reads SYGVKD. Trimming removed 8 bases from V and 0 bases from J, with 15 bases in between. The CDR3 runs to 15 residues. The CDR3 loop reads CAIGSRGISTDTQYF. The CDR3 DNA reads TGTGCCATCGGTAGTCGTGGGATTAGCACAGATACGCAGTATTTT.

Worth noting for this clonotype: A read error may be the cause here, since a much bigger clone is one base away. The chain links TRBV12-3 or TRBV12-4 to TRBJ1-4; D uncertain. The CDR3 is made up of 12 amino acids. With 3 bases removed from V and 7 bases from J, the gap between germline ends came to 6 bases. CDR3 in DNA: TGTGCCAGCAGTTTTGAGGGTGAAAAACTGTTTTTT. Its protein is CASSFEGEKLFF.

There are many counts of this clonotype. The rearrangement links TRBV25-1 to TRBJ2-7, with D possibly called TRBD1 or TRBD2 (6 bases each). There are 14 residues in the CDR3. The V end lost 1 base, the J end lost 4 bases, and 11 bases lay between the germline ends. Germline V CDR1 and CDR2: MGHDK, SYGVNS. CDR3 sequence reads: CASSEWGAGYEQYF. In nucleotides, the CDR3 is TGTGCCAGCAGTGAATGGGGGGCTGGTTACGAGCAGTACTTC.